The present T cell receptor (beta chain) was sequenced within a study of T-cell memory formation after mild COVID-19. Study information: TCR clusters largely stayed donor specific. Whole-study findings and limits: Clones shrinking from day 15 to 85 showed even CD4/CD8 mixes; later expanders tilted CD4+. Nothing showed for sure that second-wave clones peaking on day 37 were SARS-CoV-2 specific.

TCRdb analysed the 5' RACE reads with MiXCR anew, one entry per CDR3 protein. The sample records over 120,000 distinct CDR3 sequences, 6% to 6.5% being singletons. This clonotype was observed at least ten times. As yet, its antigen is unknown. Specimen: PBMCs or a T cell subset sorted from them (not recorded which). The TCR comes from an adult woman who had mild COVID-19 (a few samples of this study predate the infection). Cell type and time point are not known.

This CDR3 reads CASQALGGNQPQHF. CDR3 bases: TGTGCCAGTCAGGCTCTGGGGGGCAATCAGCCCCAGCATTTT. V usage is TRBV6-1 and J usage is TRBJ1-5; TRBD1 is a possible D gene (5 bases). V lost 9 bases to trimming and J lost 2 bases, with 14 bases between them. Germline CDR1 is MNHNS and CDR2 is SASEGT. The CDR3 runs to 14 residues.